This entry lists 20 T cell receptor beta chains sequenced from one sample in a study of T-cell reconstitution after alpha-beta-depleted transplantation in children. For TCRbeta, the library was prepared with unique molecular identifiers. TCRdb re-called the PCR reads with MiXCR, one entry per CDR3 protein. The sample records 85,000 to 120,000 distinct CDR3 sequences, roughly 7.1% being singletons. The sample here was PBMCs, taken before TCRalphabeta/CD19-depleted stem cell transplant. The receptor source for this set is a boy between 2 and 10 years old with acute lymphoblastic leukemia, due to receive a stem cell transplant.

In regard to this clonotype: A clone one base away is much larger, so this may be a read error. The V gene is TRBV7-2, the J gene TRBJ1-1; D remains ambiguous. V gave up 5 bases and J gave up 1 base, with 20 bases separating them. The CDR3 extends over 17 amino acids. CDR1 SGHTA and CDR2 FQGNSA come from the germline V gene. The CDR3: CASSPLNIMSRNTEAFF. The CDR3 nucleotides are TGTGCCAGCAGCCCCCTCAACATCATGAGTCGGAACACTGAAGCTTTCTTT.

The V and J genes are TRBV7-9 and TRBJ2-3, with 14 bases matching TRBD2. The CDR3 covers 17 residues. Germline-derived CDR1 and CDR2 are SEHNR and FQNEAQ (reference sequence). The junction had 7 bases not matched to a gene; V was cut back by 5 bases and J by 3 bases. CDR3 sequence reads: CASSLPRTSGGTDTQYF. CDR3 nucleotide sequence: TGTGCCAGCAGCCTCCCGAGGACTAGCGGGGGGACAGATACGCAGTATTTT.

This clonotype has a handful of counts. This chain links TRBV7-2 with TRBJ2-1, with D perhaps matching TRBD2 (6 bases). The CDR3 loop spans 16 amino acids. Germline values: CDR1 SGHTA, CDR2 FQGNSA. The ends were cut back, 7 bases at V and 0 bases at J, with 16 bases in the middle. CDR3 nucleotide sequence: TGTGCCAGCATAAACAAGCGGGTAAGCTCCTACAATGAGCAGTTCTTC. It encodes CASINKRVSSYNEQFF.

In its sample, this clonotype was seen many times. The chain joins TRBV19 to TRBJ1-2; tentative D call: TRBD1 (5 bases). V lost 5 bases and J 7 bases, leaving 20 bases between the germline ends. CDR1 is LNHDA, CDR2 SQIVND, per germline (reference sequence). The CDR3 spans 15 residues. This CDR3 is CASSPGPRGTPGYTF. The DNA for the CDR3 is TGTGCCAGTAGTCCAGGGCCTCGGGGAACGCCTGGCTACACCTTC.

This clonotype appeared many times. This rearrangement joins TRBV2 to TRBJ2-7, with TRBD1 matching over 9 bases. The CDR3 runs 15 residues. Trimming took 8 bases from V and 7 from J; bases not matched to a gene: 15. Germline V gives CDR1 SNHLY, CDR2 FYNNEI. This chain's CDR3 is CASDTRTGVSGEQYF. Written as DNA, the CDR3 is TGTGCCAGCGACACCAGGACAGGGGTTTCGGGAGAGCAGTACTTC. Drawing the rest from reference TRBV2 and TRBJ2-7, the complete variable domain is EPEVTQTPSHQVTQMGQEVILRCVPISNHLYFYWYRQILGQKVEFLVSFYNNEISEKSEIFDDQFSVERPDGSNFTLKIRSTKLEDSAMYFCASDTRTGVSGEQYFGPGTRLTVT.

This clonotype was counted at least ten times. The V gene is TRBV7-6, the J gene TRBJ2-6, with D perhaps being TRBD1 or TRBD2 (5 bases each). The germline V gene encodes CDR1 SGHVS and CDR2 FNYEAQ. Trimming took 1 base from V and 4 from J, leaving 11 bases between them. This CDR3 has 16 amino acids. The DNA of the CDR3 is TGTGCCAGCAGCTTAGGGGAAGGGACCGGGGCCAACGTCCTGACTTTC. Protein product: CASSLGEGTGANVLTF.

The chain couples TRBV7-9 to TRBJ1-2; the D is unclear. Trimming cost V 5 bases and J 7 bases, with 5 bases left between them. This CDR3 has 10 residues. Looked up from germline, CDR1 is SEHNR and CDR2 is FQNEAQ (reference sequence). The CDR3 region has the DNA TGTGCCAGCAGCCCGTTTGGCTACACCTTC. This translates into CASSPFGYTF.

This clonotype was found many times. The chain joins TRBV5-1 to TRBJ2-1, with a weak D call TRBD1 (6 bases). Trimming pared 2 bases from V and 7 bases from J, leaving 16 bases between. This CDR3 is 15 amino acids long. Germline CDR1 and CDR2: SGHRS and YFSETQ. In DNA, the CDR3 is TGCGCCAGCAGCTTCCAACAGGGTGGGCGGAATGAGCAGTTCTTC. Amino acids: CASSFQQGGRNEQFF.

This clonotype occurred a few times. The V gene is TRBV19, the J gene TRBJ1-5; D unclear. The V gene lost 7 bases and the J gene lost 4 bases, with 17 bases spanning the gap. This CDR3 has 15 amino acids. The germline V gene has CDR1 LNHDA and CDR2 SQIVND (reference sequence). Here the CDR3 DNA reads TGTGCCAGTAAGGCTGGGATAGGTACAAATCAGCCCCAGCATTTT. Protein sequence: CASKAGIGTNQPQHF. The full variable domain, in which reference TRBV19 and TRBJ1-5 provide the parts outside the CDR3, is DGGITQSPKYLFRKEGQNVTLSCEQNLNHDAMYWYRQDPGQGLRLIYYSQIVNDFQKGDIAEGYSVSREKKESFPLTVTSAQKNPTAFYLCASKAGIGTNQPQHFGDGTRLSIL.

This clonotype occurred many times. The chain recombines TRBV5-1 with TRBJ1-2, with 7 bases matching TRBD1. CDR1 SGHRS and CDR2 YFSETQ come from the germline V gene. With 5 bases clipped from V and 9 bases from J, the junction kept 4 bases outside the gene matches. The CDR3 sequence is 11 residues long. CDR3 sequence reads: CASRQGLSYTF. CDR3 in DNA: TGCGCCAGCAGACAGGGGTTGAGCTACACCTTC.

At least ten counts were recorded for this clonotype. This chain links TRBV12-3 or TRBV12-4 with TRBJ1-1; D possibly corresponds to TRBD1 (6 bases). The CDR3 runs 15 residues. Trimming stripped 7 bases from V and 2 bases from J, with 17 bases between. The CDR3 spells CASTWGAGENTEAFF. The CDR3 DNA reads TGTGCCAGCACCTGGGGGGCGGGGGAAAACACTGAAGCTTTCTTT.

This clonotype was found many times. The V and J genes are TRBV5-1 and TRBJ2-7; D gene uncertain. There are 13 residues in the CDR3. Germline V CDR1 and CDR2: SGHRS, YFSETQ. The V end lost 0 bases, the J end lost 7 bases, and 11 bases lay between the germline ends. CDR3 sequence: CASSLGPIGEQYF. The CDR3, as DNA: TGCGCCAGCAGCTTGGGACCGATTGGGGAGCAGTACTTC.

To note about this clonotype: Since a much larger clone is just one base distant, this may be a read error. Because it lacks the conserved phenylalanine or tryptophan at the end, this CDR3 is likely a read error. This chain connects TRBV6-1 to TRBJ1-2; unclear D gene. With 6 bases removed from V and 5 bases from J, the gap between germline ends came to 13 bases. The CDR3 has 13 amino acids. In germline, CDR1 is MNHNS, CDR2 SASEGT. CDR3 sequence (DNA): TGTGCCAGCAGCCTCACATCGTCATATGGCTACACCTGC. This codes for CASSLTSSYGYTC.

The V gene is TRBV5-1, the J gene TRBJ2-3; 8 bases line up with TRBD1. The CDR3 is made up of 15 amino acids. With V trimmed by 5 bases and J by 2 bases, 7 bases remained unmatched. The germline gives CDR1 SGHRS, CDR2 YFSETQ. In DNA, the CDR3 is TGCGCCAGCAGACGTTCAGGGGGCCTCACAGATACGCAGTATTTT. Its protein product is CASRRSGGLTDTQYF.

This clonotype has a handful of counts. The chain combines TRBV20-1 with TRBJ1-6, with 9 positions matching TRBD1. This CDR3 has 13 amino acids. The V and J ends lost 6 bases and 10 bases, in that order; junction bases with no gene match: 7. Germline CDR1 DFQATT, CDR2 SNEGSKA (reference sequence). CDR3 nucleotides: TGCAGTGCGGGAGGGACAGGGAAGTCACCCCTCCACTTT. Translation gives CSAGGTGKSPLHF.

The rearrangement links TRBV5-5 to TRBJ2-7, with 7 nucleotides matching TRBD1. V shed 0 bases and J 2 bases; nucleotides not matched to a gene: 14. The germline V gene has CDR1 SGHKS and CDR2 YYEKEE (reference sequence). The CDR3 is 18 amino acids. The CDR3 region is CASSLELYKGAPPYEQYF. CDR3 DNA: TGTGCCAGCAGCTTGGAGTTGTATAAGGGGGCGCCCCCCTACGAGCAGTACTTC.

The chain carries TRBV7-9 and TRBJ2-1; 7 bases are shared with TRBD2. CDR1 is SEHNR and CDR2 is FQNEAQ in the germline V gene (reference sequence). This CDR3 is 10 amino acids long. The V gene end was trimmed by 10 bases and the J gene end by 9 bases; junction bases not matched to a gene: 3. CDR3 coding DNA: TGTGCCACCGAGCGGGGTGAGCAGTTCTTC. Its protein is CATERGEQFF.

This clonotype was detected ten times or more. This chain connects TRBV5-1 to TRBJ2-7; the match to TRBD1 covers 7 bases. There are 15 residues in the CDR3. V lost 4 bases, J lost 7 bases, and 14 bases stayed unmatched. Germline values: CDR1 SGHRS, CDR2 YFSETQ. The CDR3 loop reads CASSLGQNTPGEQYF. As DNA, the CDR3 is TGCGCCAGCAGCCTGGGACAGAACACCCCGGGGGAGCAGTACTTC.

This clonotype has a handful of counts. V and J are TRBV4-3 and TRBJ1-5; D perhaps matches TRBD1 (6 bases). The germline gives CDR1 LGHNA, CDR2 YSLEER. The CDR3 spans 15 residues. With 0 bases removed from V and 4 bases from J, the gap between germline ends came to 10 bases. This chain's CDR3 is CASSQDRGTNQPQHF. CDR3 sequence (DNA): TGCGCCAGCAGCCAAGACAGGGGTACAAATCAGCCCCAGCATTTT.

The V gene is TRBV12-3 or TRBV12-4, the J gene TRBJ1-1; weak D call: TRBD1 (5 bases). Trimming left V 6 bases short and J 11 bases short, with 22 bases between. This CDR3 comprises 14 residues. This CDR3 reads CASRRGRWHVGAFF. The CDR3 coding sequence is TGTGCCAGCAGACGGGGGAGGTGGCACGTTGGGGCTTTCTTT.